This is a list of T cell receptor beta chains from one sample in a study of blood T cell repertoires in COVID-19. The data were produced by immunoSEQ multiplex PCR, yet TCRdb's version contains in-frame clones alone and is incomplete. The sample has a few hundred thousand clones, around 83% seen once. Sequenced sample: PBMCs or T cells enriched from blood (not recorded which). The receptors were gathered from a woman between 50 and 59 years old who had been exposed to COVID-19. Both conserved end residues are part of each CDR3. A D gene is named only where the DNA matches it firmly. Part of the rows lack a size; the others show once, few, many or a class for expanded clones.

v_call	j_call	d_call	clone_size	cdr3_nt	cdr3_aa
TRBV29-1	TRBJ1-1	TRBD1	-	TGCAGCGCTGGACAGGAGGAAGCTTTCTTT	CSAGQEEAFF
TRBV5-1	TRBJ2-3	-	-	TGCGCCAGCAGCTTGGCCCTGGGAGGTAGATCAGATACGCAGTATTTT	CASSLALGGRSDTQYF
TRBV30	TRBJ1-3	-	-	TGTGCCTGGAGTCTCCCCAGGGACACCATATATTTT	CAWSLPRDTIYF
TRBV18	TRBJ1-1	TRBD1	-	TGTGCCAGCTCCCAAGGGGGCATGAGCACTGAAGCTTTCTTT	CASSQGGMSTEAFF
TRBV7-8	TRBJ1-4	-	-	TGTGCCAGCAGCCCACTGGGGAGGCAAACTAATGAAAAACTGTTTTTT	CASSPLGRQTNEKLFF
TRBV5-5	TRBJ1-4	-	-	TGTGCCAGCAGCATGACTCCTGCAACTAATGAAAAACTGTTTTTT	CASSMTPATNEKLFF
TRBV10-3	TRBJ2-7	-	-	TGTGCCATCCAAGGAGGCAGAGCCTACGAGCAGTACTTC	CAIQGGRAYEQYF
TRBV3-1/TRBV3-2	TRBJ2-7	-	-	TGTGCCAGCACCCGTGGAGGGTACGAGCAGTACTTC	CASTRGGYEQYF
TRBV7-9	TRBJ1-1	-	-	TGTGCCAGCAGCCCCGGACGGGGGATGAACACTGAAGCTTTCTTT	CASSPGRGMNTEAFF
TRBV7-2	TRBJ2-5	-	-	TGTGCCAGCAGGTTTACTAGCTACCAAGAGACCCAGTACTTC	CASRFTSYQETQYF
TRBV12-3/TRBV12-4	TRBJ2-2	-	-	TGTGCCAGCAGTGGCAGGGGCGGCGGGGAGCTGTTTTTT	CASSGRGGGELFF
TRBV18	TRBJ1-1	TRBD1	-	TGTGCCAGCTCACCCTCAACAGGGGAGACTGAAGCTTTCTTT	CASSPSTGETEAFF
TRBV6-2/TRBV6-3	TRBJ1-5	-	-	TGTGCCAGCAGTCCGACAGGCTCACCTTATAGCAATCAGCCCCAGCATTTT	CASSPTGSPYSNQPQHF
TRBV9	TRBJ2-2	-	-	TGTGCCAGCAGCGTAGAGGGGCCTTCCCTCCGTCCCGGGGAGCTGTTTTTT	CASSVEGPSLRPGELFF
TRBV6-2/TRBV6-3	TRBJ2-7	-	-	TGTGCCAGCAGTTACTCGACCCGCGAAGGGGCCTACGAGCAGTACTTC	CASSYSTREGAYEQYF
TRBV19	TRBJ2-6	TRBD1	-	TGTGCCAGTAGTACACGACAGGGCTCCTTCTCTGGGGCCAACGTCCTGACTTTC	CASSTRQGSFSGANVLTF
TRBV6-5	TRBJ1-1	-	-	TGTGCCAGCAGTCTCGGGGGACGGTGGAACACTGAAGCTTTCTTT	CASSLGGRWNTEAFF
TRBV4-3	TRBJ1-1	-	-	TGCGCCAGCAGCCAGAACAACGGGGGTACTGAAGCTTTCTTT	CASSQNNGGTEAFF
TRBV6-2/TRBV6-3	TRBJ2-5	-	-	TGTGCCAGCAGCCCGTGGGTGGCGGCTATCCAAGAGACCCAGTACTTC	CASSPWVAAIQETQYF
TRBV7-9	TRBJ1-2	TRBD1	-	TGTGCCAGCAGCTTCCGGGACAGGCTCAGATATGGCTACACCTTC	CASSFRDRLRYGYTF
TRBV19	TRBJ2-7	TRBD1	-	TGTGCCAGTAGGAAGGGGGCCAACGACGAGCAGTACTTC	CASRKGANDEQYF
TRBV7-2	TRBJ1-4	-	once	TGTGCCAGCAGCCCCAATGTAGACTACAATGAAAAACTGTTTTTT	CASSPNVDYNEKLFF
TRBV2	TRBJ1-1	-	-	TGTGCCAGCAGGGGAGAACTAAACACTGAAGCTTTCTTT	CASRGELNTEAFF
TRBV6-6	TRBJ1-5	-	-	TGTGCCAGCAGCCAGACGACAGGCCTAAATCAGCCCCAGCATTTT	CASSQTTGLNQPQHF
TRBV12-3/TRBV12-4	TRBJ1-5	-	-	TGTGCCAGCAGCCTGCGGTTTCAGCCCCAGCATTTT	CASSLRFQPQHF
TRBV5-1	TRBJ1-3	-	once	TGCGCCAGCAGCTTCGGGAGCAGTGGAAACACCATATATTTT	CASSFGSSGNTIYF
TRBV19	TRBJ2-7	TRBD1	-	TGTGCCAGACGGGACAGGGGGTTGTACGAGCAGTACTTC	CARRDRGLYEQYF
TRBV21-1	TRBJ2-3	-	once	TGTGCCAGCAGCAACCTCCCCCCCGACAGGCACACAGATACGCAGTATTTT	CASSNLPPDRHTDTQYF
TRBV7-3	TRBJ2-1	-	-	TGTGCCAGCAGCTTAAAGGGGGGGCCTAATGAGCAGTTCTTC	CASSLKGGPNEQFF
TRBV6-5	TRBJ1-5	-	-	TGTGCCAGCAGACCCTTGGGGGGAACTTATCAGCCCCAGCATTTT	CASRPLGGTYQPQHF
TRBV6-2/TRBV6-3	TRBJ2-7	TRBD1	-	TGTGCCAGCAGTTGGGGGACAGGAAGGCAGTACTTC	CASSWGTGRQYF
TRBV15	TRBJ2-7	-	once	TGTGCCACCAGCAGAGACAGGGGGGAAGTCTACGAGCAGTACTTC	CATSRDRGEVYEQYF
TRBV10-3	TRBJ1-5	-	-	TGTGCCATCAGTTCCGGGACAAAAGAGCCCCAGCATTTT	CAISSGTKEPQHF
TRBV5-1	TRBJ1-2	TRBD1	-	TGCGCCAGCAGCTACGGGGACAGGTCCAAAGATAACACCTTC	CASSYGDRSKDNTF
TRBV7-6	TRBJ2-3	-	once	TGTGCCAGCAGCTTAGGCGTTTCCTTTGCAGATACGCAGTATTTT	CASSLGVSFADTQYF
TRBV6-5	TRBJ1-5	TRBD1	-	TGTGCCAGCAGCGACGGACAGGGAGGTCAGCCCCAGCATTTT	CASSDGQGGQPQHF
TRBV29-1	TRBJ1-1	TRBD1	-	TGCAGCGTTGAAGAAAATTGGACAGGGAAGACTGAAGCTTTCTTT	CSVEENWTGKTEAFF
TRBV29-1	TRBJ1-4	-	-	TGCAGCGTTGAGGTCCGGGGGGAAAAACTGTTTTTT	CSVEVRGEKLFF
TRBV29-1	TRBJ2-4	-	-	TGCAGCGTTGAGGGCAGGGCCAACATTCAGTACTTC	CSVEGRANIQYF
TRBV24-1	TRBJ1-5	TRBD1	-	TGTGCCATCTCGGACAGGGGAGGACAGCCCCAGCATTTT	CAISDRGGQPQHF
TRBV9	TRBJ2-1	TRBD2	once	TGTGCCAGCAGCGTAGCTATCACTAGCGGGGGGGCCTACAATGAGCAGTTCTTC	CASSVAITSGGAYNEQFF